This paragraph covers one T cell receptor (beta chain) sequence. Libraries were prepared by immunoSEQ multiplex PCR; TCRdb keeps only in-frame clonotypes and omits some of them. Found here are over 100,000 clones, just under 95% of them singletons; the top ten hold less than 2%. The source of the sample is a study of blood T cell repertoires in COVID-19. Germline assignment: CDR1 SGHVS and CDR2 FQNEAQ. This CDR3 is built from 16 residues. The V end was cut by 2 bases, the J end by 8 bases, with 19 bases between. Sequenced: peripheral blood. The chain links TRBV7-8 to TRBJ1-3; D uncertain. This TCR was sampled from a woman aged 50 to 60 with COVID-19, enrolled during active disease. The CDR3 sequence: CASSLRASIEGYTIYF. Written as DNA, the CDR3 is TGTGCCAGCAGCTTACGGGCCTCAATCGAGGGATACACCATATATTTT.